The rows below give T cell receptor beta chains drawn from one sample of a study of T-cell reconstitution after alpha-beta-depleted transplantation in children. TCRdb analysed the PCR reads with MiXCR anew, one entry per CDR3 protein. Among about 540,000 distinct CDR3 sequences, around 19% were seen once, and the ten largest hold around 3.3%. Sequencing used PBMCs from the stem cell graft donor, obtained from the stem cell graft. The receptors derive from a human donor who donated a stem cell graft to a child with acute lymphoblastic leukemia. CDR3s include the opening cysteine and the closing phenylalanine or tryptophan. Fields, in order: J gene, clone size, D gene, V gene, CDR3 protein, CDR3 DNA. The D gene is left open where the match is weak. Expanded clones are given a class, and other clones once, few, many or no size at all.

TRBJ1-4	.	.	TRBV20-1	CSARDRLGGLSNEKLFF	TGCAGTGCTAGAGATCGGTTAGGGGGGCTATCTAATGAAAAACTGTTTTTT
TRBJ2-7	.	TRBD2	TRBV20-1	CSATRGLAGVSSREQYF	TGCAGTGCTACACGAGGACTAGCGGGAGTTTCTTCTCGAGAGCAGTACTTC
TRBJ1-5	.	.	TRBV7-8	CASTSDAWDQPQHF	TGTGCCAGCACATCCGATGCCTGGGATCAGCCCCAGCATTTT
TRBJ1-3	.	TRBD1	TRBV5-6	CASSWGTGISGNTIYF	TGTGCCAGCAGCTGGGGGACAGGGATCTCTGGAAACACCATATATTTT
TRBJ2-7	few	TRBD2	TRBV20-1	CSAPRPAGSYEQYF	TGCAGTGCCCCCCGGCCAGCGGGGTCCTACGAGCAGTACTTC
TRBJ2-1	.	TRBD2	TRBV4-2	CASSPEGLAGRWEQFF	TGTGCCAGCAGCCCCGAGGGACTAGCGGGTAGGTGGGAGCAGTTCTTC
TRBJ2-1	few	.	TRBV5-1	CASSMGELGYNEQFF	TGCGCCAGCTCCATGGGAGAGCTGGGCTACAATGAGCAGTTCTTC
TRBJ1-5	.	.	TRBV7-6	CASSPPGGPQHF	TGTGCCAGCAGCCCCCCCGGGGGGCCCCAGCATTTT
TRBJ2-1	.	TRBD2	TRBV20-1	CSARSGLVSHNEQFF	TGCAGTGCTAGATCCGGACTAGTTTCCCACAATGAGCAGTTCTTC
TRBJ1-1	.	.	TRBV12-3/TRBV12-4	CASSFVTEAFF	TGTGCCAGCAGTTTCGTCACTGAAGCTTTCTTT
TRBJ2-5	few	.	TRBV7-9	CASSSDSLQETQYF	TGTGCCAGCAGCTCAGACTCGTTACAAGAGACCCAGTACTTC
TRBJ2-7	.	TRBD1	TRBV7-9	CASSSPDRGRDEQYF	TGTGCCAGCAGCTCCCCGGACAGGGGGAGAGACGAGCAGTACTTC
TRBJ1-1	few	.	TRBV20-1	CSAQKDTEAFF	TGCAGTGCTCAGAAGGACACTGAAGCTTTCTTT
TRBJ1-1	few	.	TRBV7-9	CASSPAQGWDTEAFF	TGTGCCAGCAGTCCCGCGCAGGGATGGGACACTGAAGCTTTCTTT
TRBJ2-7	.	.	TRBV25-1	CASGRDTSYEQYF	TGTGCCAGCGGAAGGGACACATCCTACGAGCAGTACTTC
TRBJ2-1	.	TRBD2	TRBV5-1	CASSRTSGSGILNEQFF	TGCGCCAGCAGTCGGACTAGCGGGAGTGGTATATTGAATGAGCAGTTCTTC
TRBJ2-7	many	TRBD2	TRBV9	CASSPLQREYHEQYF	TGTGCCAGCAGCCCCCTCCAGCGGGAGTATCACGAGCAGTACTTC
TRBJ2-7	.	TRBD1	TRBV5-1	CASSFTGDREQYF	TGCGCCAGCAGCTTCACAGGGGACCGCGAGCAGTACTTC
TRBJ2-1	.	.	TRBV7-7	CASSLRLDNEQFF	TGTGCCAGCAGCCTCCGACTAGACAATGAGCAGTTCTTC
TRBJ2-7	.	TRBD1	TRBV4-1	CASSVRGQIYEQYF	TGCGCCAGCAGCGTCCGGGGACAGATCTACGAGCAGTACTTC
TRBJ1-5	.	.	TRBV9	CASSVSGVNQPQHF	TGTGCCAGCAGCGTATCAGGGGTGAATCAGCCCCAGCATTTT
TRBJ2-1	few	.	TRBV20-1	CSARDSEGLVGNEQFF	TGCAGTGCTAGAGATTCGGAGGGCCTTGTAGGCAATGAGCAGTTCTTC
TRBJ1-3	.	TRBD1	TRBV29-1	CSVVELDRDSSGNTIYF	TGCAGCGTTGTTGAACTGGACAGGGATAGCTCTGGAAACACCATATATTTT
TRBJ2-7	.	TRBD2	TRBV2	CASRNSGSSYEQYF	TGTGCCAGCAGAAATAGCGGGAGCTCCTACGAGCAGTACTTC
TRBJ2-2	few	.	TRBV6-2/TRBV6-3	CASSGDTNTGELFF	TGTGCCAGCAGCGGAGACACGAACACCGGGGAGCTGTTTTTT
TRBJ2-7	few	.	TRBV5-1	CASSFTAASLYEQYF	TGCGCCAGCAGCTTTACAGCCGCCTCCCTCTACGAGCAGTACTTC
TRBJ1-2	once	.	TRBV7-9	CASSLGTGFGGYTF	TGTGCCAGCAGCTTAGGAACAGGGTTTGGCGGCTACACCTTC
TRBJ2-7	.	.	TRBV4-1	CASSRGGGIGSYEQYF	TGCGCCAGCAGCCGGGGTGGCGGTATAGGATCCTACGAGCAGTACTTC
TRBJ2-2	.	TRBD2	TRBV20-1	CSASPPSGRSNTGELFF	TGCAGTGCTAGTCCCCCTAGCGGGAGGTCGAACACCGGGGAGCTGTTTTTT
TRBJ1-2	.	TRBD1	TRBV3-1	CATSQRDRGRVDGYGYTF	TGTGCCACCTCCCAGAGGGACAGGGGGCGCGTCGATGGCTATGGCTACACCTTC
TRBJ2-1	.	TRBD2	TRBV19	CASSIGRASGTHNEQFF	TGTGCCAGTAGTATAGGCCGGGCTAGCGGGACCCACAATGAGCAGTTCTTC
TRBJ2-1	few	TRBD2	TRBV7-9	CASSLGLAGAYYNEQFF	TGTGCCAGCAGCTTAGGGCTAGCGGGGGCATATTACAATGAGCAGTTCTTC
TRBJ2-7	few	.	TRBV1	CTSSQGGTSRPYEQYF	TGCACCAGCAGCCAAGGAGGGACTAGCAGACCCTACGAGCAGTACTTC
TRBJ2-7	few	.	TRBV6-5	CASSYSVAGEQYF	TGTGCCAGCAGTTACTCTGTGGCGGGAGAGCAGTACTTC
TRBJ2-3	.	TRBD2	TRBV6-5	CASSSGLAGALTDTQYF	TGTGCCAGCAGTTCCGGACTAGCGGGAGCGCTCACAGATACGCAGTATTTT
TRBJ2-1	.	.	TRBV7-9	CASSLAREEDGQFF	TGTGCCAGCAGCTTAGCGCGCGAAGAGGATGGGCAGTTCTTC
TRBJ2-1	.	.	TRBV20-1	CSAKAHNEQFF	TGCAGTGCTAAGGCCCACAATGAGCAGTTCTTC
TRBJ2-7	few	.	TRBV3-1	CASSQDYRDEQYF	TGTGCCAGCAGCCAAGATTATAGAGACGAGCAGTACTTC
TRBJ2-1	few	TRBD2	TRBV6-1	CASSPRRKTSGSSYNEQFF	TGTGCCAGCAGTCCACGTAGAAAGACTAGCGGGAGCTCCTACAATGAGCAGTTCTTC
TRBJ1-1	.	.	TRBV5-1	CASSSNIGSGAFF	TGCGCCAGCAGCTCGAACATCGGCTCGGGGGCTTTCTTT
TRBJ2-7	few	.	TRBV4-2	CASSRDSGAYEQYF	TGTGCCAGCAGCCGCGACAGCGGAGCCTACGAGCAGTACTTC
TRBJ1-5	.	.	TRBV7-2	CASSLAQGANQPQHF	TGTGCCAGCAGCTTAGCACAGGGAGCCAATCAGCCCCAGCATTTT
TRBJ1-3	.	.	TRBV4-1	CASSPSGQASGNTIYF	TGCGCCAGCAGCCCGAGTGGACAAGCCTCTGGAAACACCATATATTTT
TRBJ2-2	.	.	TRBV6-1	CASSDWQSNTGELFF	TGTGCCAGCAGTGACTGGCAGTCGAACACCGGGGAGCTGTTTTTT
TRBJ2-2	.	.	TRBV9	CASSVARTRPNAGELFF	TGTGCCAGCAGCGTAGCTCGAACTAGGCCGAACGCCGGGGAGCTGTTTTTT
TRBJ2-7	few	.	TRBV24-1	CATSGRTSYEQYF	TGTGCCACCAGTGGGCGGACTTCCTACGAGCAGTACTTC
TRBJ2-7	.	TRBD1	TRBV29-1	CSGLTGGGYEQYF	TGCAGCGGCCTGACAGGGGGCGGGTACGAGCAGTACTTC
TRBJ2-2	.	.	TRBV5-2	CASNLRLAGGPTSSTGELFF	TGTGCCAGCAACCTTCGACTAGCGGGAGGGCCTACTTCGAGCACCGGGGAGCTGTTTTTT
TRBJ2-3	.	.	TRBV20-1	CSAPDKSEGTDTQYF	TGCAGTGCTCCGGACAAGTCAGAGGGCACAGATACGCAGTATTTT
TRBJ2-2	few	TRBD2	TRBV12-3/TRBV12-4	CASSLREGNTGELFF	TGTGCCAGCAGTTTAAGGGAGGGGAACACCGGGGAGCTGTTTTTT
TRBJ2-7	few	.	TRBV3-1	CASSPHGSVEQYF	TGTGCCAGCAGCCCGCACGGCTCGGTCGAGCAGTACTTC
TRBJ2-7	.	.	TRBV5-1	CASAKTAFTYEQYF	TGCGCCAGCGCCAAGACAGCCTTCACCTACGAGCAGTACTTC